Following are 30 T cell receptor beta chains from one sample sequenced in a study of human T cells and chemical hapten exposure. The time point is: pre-sensitization, week 0. The treatment: therapeutic diphenylcyclopropenone sensitization with weekly scalp DPC. TCRdb reanalysed the RACE reads using MiXCR and keeps one entry per CDR3 protein. The top ten hold about 3% of the sample, which has about 120,000 distinct CDR3 sequences, about 13% seen once. Sequenced here: whole blood, sampled in connection with sensitization to the hapten diphenylcyclopropenone (DPC). The receptors originated from a woman younger than 30 with alopecia areata. Some clones in this sample may be carry-over from other donors' samples.

V usage is TRBV29-1 and J usage is TRBJ2-2; TRBD1 matches 7 bases. The CDR3 contains 12 residues. CDR1 is SQVTM, CDR2 ANQGSEA, per germline. J was trimmed by 5 bases and V by 5 bases; bases with no gene match: 2. CDR3 sequence reads: CSVLQGTGELFF. The CDR3 DNA sequence: TGCAGCGTTCTACAGGGGACCGGGGAGCTGTTTTTT.

This clonotype was observed at least ten times. The chain recombines TRBV12-3 or TRBV12-4 with TRBJ1-2; D is possibly TRBD1 (5 bases). Trimming stripped 6 bases from V and 7 bases from J, with 18 bases between. The CDR3 contains 14 residues. This chain's CDR3 is CASSRTGFPAGYTF. The CDR3 DNA sequence: TGTGCCAGCAGCAGAACAGGATTTCCCGCTGGCTACACCTTC.

Ten or more counts support this clonotype. This sequence joins TRBV19 and TRBJ2-7; perhaps TRBD2 as D (6 bases). Germline V gene lookup returns CDR1 LNHDA and CDR2 SQIVND (reference sequence). The ends were cut back, 5 bases at V and 2 bases at J, with 16 bases in the middle. This CDR3 has 15 residues. Here the CDR3 reads CASSDFFGTAYEQYF. DNA of the CDR3: TGTGCCAGTAGTGATTTCTTTGGGACTGCCTACGAGCAGTACTTC.

The chain employs TRBV29-1 and TRBJ1-5; tentative D call: TRBD1 (6 bases). V was pared by 5 bases and J by 3 bases, with 11 bases between. The CDR3 consists of 13 residues. Germline V lookup: CDR1 SQVTM, CDR2 ANQGSEA. The CDR3 DNA reads as TGCAGCGTTAGGGAGGGGGTCAATCAGCCCCAGCATTTT. It translates to CSVREGVNQPQHF. Full variable domain (remainder filled in from reference TRBV29-1 and TRBJ1-5): SAVISQKPSRDICQRGTSLTIQCQVDSQVTMMFWYRQQPGQSLTLIATANQGSEATYESGFVIDKFPISRPNLTFSTLTVSNMSPEDSSIYLCSVREGVNQPQHFGDGTRLSIL.

The J gene is TRBJ1-2, the V gene TRBV6-1, with 8 bases aligning to TRBD1. Per the germline V gene, CDR1 is MNHNS and CDR2 is SASEGT. This CDR3 comprises 14 residues. V trimming: 4 bases; J trimming: 5 bases; junction bases outside the gene matches: 6. As DNA, the CDR3 is TGTGCCAGCAGTGGGACAGGGAAGCGGTATGGCTACACCTTC. Protein product: CASSGTGKRYGYTF.

This chain uses TRBV20-1 with TRBJ2-1; D remains unclear. Germline CDR1 reads DFQATT; CDR2 reads SNEGSKA (reference sequence). V was shortened by 3 bases and J by 2 bases, with 11 bases between the two germline ends. The CDR3 runs to 14 residues. CDR3 nucleotide sequence: TGCAGTGCTAGTAAGGAGTCGGCCTACAATGAGCAGTTCTTC. Translation: CSASKESAYNEQFF.

This chain uses TRBV20-1 with TRBJ2-5; TRBD2 matches 14 bases. CDR3 length: 17 amino acids. V lost 4 bases and J lost 2; bases outside the gene matches: 9. From germline, CDR1 is DFQATT and CDR2 SNEGSKA (reference sequence). This CDR3 is CSATGLAGGSFQETQYF. CDR3 in DNA: TGCAGTGCTACCGGACTAGCGGGGGGCTCCTTTCAAGAGACCCAGTACTTC.

This clonotype has more than one count but fewer than ten. J is TRBJ1-3 and V is TRBV2, with a tentative D call TRBD1 (6 bases). Trimming removed 6 bases from V and 0 bases from J, with 12 bases in between. The germline CDR1 and CDR2 sequences are SNHLY and FYNNEI. The CDR3 sequence is 15 residues long. CDR3 protein: CASSGTGSSGNTIYF. The CDR3 DNA is TGTGCCAGCAGCGGAACAGGGTCCTCTGGAAACACCATATATTTT.

This clonotype showed up many times. CDR3 in amino acids: CASKDLRTQYF. CDR3 bases: TGTGCCAGCAAAGATCTCAGAACGCAGTATTTT. The gene calls are TRBV6-5 and TRBJ2-3; D remains unclear. Trimming removed 7 bases from V and 9 bases from J, with 11 bases in between. CDR3 length: 11 residues. Germline V CDR1 and CDR2: MNHEY, SVGAGI.

V is TRBV6-1 and J is TRBJ2-7, with 8 nucleotides matching TRBD1. This CDR3 spans 11 amino acids. V lost 10 bases to trimming and J lost 4 bases; unmatched junction nucleotides: 3. Germline-derived CDR1 and CDR2 are MNHNS and SASEGT. The CDR3: CATDRAYEQYF. In DNA, the CDR3 is TGTGCCACGGACAGGGCGTACGAGCAGTACTTC.

This clonotype was seen repeatedly, ten times or more. The V and J genes are TRBV6-2 or TRBV6-3 and TRBJ1-5, with 10 bases fitting TRBD1. The CDR3 runs to 16 residues. Germline-derived CDR1 and CDR2 are MNHEY and SVGEGT. V dropped 4 bases and J dropped 4; count of bases not matched to a gene: 7. The CDR3 here is CASSSPRTGGNQPQHF. CDR3 coding DNA: TGTGCCAGCAGTTCCCCCAGGACAGGGGGGAATCAGCCCCAGCATTTT.

This clonotype was detected many times. The chain uses TRBV18 and TRBJ1-1; D is unclear. The V end lost 0 bases, the J end lost 0 bases, and 5 bases lay between the germline ends. The CDR3 covers 14 residues. Germline values: CDR1 KGHSH, CDR2 LQKENI. CDR3 loop: CASSPPLLNTEAFF. CDR3 sequence (DNA): TGTGCCAGCTCACCACCTCTACTGAACACTGAAGCTTTCTTT.

This clonotype has at least ten counts. V gene TRBV4-1 combines with J gene TRBJ2-7, with TRBD1 matching over 7 bases. V gave up 4 bases and J gave up 3 bases; unmatched junction bases: 6. CDR1 is MGHRA and CDR2 is YSYEKL in the germline V gene. CDR3 length: 14 residues. The CDR3 nucleotides are TGCGCCAGCAGCCCCCGGGACAGTCACTACGAGCAGTACTTC. Its protein is CASSPRDSHYEQYF.

The J gene is TRBJ2-1, the V gene TRBV11-3, with 9 positions matching TRBD2. This CDR3 region has 13 residues. The germline V gene has CDR1 SGHNT and CDR2 YENEEA. The V segment lost 10 bases and the J segment 10 bases; nucleotides outside the gene matches: 11. CDR3 residues: CATLGSGGPEQFF. The CDR3 DNA is TGTGCCACCCTCGGAAGCGGGGGGCCCGAGCAGTTCTTC.

This clonotype has a handful of counts. The gene calls are TRBV3-2 and TRBJ2-1; whether TRBD1, the table's D call, matches the DNA was not checked. TRBV3-2 is a pseudogene. The length of the CDR3 is 16 residues. The CDR3: CASSPRDTSSYNEQFF. DNA of the CDR3: TGTGCCAGCAGCCCCCGGGACACAAGCTCCTACAATGAGCAGTTCTTC.

In DNA, the CDR3 is TGCAGCGTCACGACTAGCGGGGGGCACACAGATACGCAGTATTTT. The encoded protein is CSVTTSGGHTDTQYF. V and J are TRBV29-1 and TRBJ2-3; 13 nucleotides line up with TRBD2. The V and J ends lost 6 bases and 2 bases, in that order; junction bases with no gene match: 5. The CDR3 has 15 residues. Germline V CDR1 and CDR2: SQVTM, ANQGSEA.

This clonotype was seen only a few times. This chain links TRBV7-9 with TRBJ1-6; D remains unclear. V dropped 5 bases and J dropped 0 bases, with 8 bases sitting between them. The CDR3 totals 15 residues. Germline V gene sequence: CDR1 SEHNR, CDR2 FQNEAQ (reference sequence). CDR3 sequence: CASSPLSSYNSPLHF. DNA of the CDR3: TGTGCCAGCAGCCCACTAAGCTCCTATAATTCACCCCTCCACTTT.

This clonotype was picked up a small number of times. The chain links TRBV9 to TRBJ1-2; D remains unclear. Germline loops: CDR1 SGDLS, CDR2 YYNGEE. The CDR3 spans 13 residues. V dropped 4 bases and J dropped 4 bases, with 11 bases sitting between them. The CDR3 sequence is CASSQAGPYGYTF. The DNA for the CDR3 is TGTGCCAGCAGCCAAGCGGGTCCCTATGGCTACACCTTC.

V is TRBV28 and J is TRBJ1-5; D not certain. Germline values: CDR1 MDHEN, CDR2 SYDVKM. V lost 2 bases to trimming and J lost 0 bases, with 5 bases between them. The length of the CDR3 is 14 residues. CDR3: CASSLLSSNQPQHF. The DNA of the CDR3 is TGTGCCAGCAGTTTACTGAGTAGCAATCAGCCCCAGCATTTT.

This rearrangement joins TRBV18 to TRBJ1-1; 9 bases agree with TRBD1. V dropped 3 bases and J dropped 0; count of bases not matched to a gene: 17. This CDR3 region has 20 residues. Germline V gene data show CDR1 as KGHSH and CDR2 as LQKENI. The CDR3 bases are TGTGCCAGCTCACCCCCTCTCGATGGACAGGGGTGGGCCTTGAACACTGAAGCTTTCTTT. The encoded protein is CASSPPLDGQGWALNTEAFF.

This CDR3 is CASSQDWTKGSTGELFF. In nucleotides, the CDR3 is TGCGCCAGCAGCCAAGATTGGACTAAAGGGAGCACCGGGGAGCTGTTTTTT. The chain carries TRBV4-3 and TRBJ2-2, with D possibly being TRBD2 (6 bases). Trimming cost V 0 bases and J 4 bases, with 15 bases left between them. Germline V CDR1 and CDR2: LGHNA, YSLEER. The CDR3 consists of 17 residues.

The genes are TRBV6-5 and TRBJ2-2; D remains ambiguous. The CDR3 has 15 amino acids. Trimming shortened V by 6 bases and J by 2 bases, and 13 bases separated the two germline ends. Per the germline V gene, CDR1 is MNHEY and CDR2 is SVGAGI. CDR3: CASSRRTENTGELFF. CDR3 sequence (DNA): TGTGCCAGCAGCCGACGGACCGAAAACACCGGGGAGCTGTTTTTT.

This clonotype was counted ten times or more. The gene calls are TRBV9 and TRBJ1-1; D ambiguous. The CDR3 covers 13 residues. Trimming took 4 bases from V and 1 from J, leaving 8 bases between them. Germline CDR1 reads SGDLS; CDR2 reads YYNGEE. The CDR3, as DNA: TGTGCCAGCAGCCCCTGGGAGAACACTGAAGCTTTCTTT. Translation: CASSPWENTEAFF.

This clonotype was recorded many times. The chain has TRBV12-3 or TRBV12-4 and TRBJ1-1; possible D gene TRBD1, 5 bases. V gave up 5 bases and J gave up 1 base, with 11 bases separating them. This CDR3 has 14 amino acids. The CDR3 region has the DNA TGTGCCAGCAGTCCCAGGGTGAGGAACACTGAAGCTTTCTTT. This translates into CASSPRVRNTEAFF.

At least ten counts were recorded for this clonotype. CDR3 DNA: TGTGCCAGCAGTTACTCCTCTACTAGCGGAAGTTTCGGCAAAAACATTCAGTACTTC. As protein: CASSYSSTSGSFGKNIQYF. This sequence joins TRBV6-2 or TRBV6-3 and TRBJ2-4, with TRBD2 matching over 8 bases. CDR3 size: 19 residues. Germline V CDR1 and CDR2: MNHEY, SVGEGT. The ends lost 0 bases at V and 3 bases at J; junction bases unmatched: 13.

Ten or more counts support this clonotype. The CDR3 sequence: CASSPQRTEQFF. DNA for the CDR3: TGTGCCAGCTCACCTCAGAGGACTGAGCAGTTCTTC. The genes are TRBV18 and TRBJ2-1, with unresolved D. CDR3 length: 12 amino acids. V lost 3 bases and J 9 bases, leaving 9 bases between the germline ends. Germline V gene data show CDR1 as KGHSH and CDR2 as LQKENI.

This rearrangement joins TRBV7-2 to TRBJ2-2, with D uncertain. The CDR3 is 15 residues long. The germline gives CDR1 SGHTA, CDR2 FQGNSA. The V gene lost 6 bases and the J gene lost 1 base, with 12 bases spanning the gap. CDR3 region: CASSRVLRNTGELFF. DNA for the CDR3: TGTGCCAGCAGTCGCGTACTGAGGAACACCGGGGAGCTGTTTTTT.

The V call is TRBV4-1, the J call TRBJ2-1; TRBD1 matches at 7 bases. This CDR3 comprises 14 residues. Germline V gene sequence: CDR1 MGHRA, CDR2 YSYEKL. V trimming: 3 bases; J trimming: 6 bases; junction bases outside the gene matches: 5. As DNA, the CDR3 is TGCGCCAGCAGCCACGGGACAGAATGCAATGAGCAGTTCTTC. It specifies CASSHGTECNEQFF.

This clonotype came up many times. The V gene is TRBV4-3, the J gene TRBJ1-2; D call uncertain. Germline CDR1 LGHNA, CDR2 YSLEER. The CDR3 covers 14 residues. V was shortened by 1 base and J by 4 bases, with 10 bases between the two germline ends. DNA for the CDR3: TGCGCCAGCAGCCAAGGTAGAGGGCTCTATGGCTACACCTTC. Amino acid sequence: CASSQGRGLYGYTF.

This clonotype was detected a few times. The gene calls are TRBV29-1 and TRBJ1-5; no definite D call. Germline V gene lookup returns CDR1 SQVTM and CDR2 ANQGSEA. The CDR3 has 17 amino acids. Deletions cut 5 bases from V and 7 bases from J, with 27 bases between. The CDR3: CSVREGIGSPVGQPQHF. DNA for the CDR3: TGCAGCGTTCGGGAGGGTATAGGGTCCCCGGTCGGGCAGCCCCAGCATTTT.